A single sample is the source of the 29 T cell receptor beta chains below, sequenced in a study of control samples from healthy donors and cancer patients. Using immunoSEQ multiplex PCR, the repertoire was profiled, and TCRdb retains in-frame clones only, with some absent. The clone table shows fewer than 250,000 clones, with the ten largest holding under 2.5%. The specimen was blood. The source is a woman in her thirties in good health.

The chain recombines TRBV3-1 (or the pseudogene TRBV3-2) with TRBJ1-1; tentative D call: TRBD1 (5 bases). The length of the CDR3 is 18 residues. Trimming shortened V by 1 base and J by 8 bases, and 26 bases separated the two germline ends. Germline CDR1 LGHDT, CDR2 YNNKEL (reference sequence). The CDR3 loop reads CASSQVDSFTAGQSEAFF. The CDR3 nucleotides are TGTGCCAGCAGCCAAGTCGATAGCTTCACGGCAGGACAAAGCGAAGCTTTCTTT.

V gene TRBV24-1 combines with J gene TRBJ2-2; 11 bases map to TRBD1. CDR1 is KGHDR, CDR2 SFDVKD, per germline. V was pared by 7 bases and J by 4 bases, with 1 base of the junction left unmatched. The CDR3 has 14 amino acids. CDR3 bases: TGTGCCACCAGGGGGACAGGGGGCACCGGGGAGCTGTTTTTT. This sequence encodes CATRGTGGTGELFF.

The rearrangement uses TRBV5-1 and TRBJ2-2; a possible D gene is TRBD2 (5 bases). With 0 bases removed from V and 1 base from J, the gap between germline ends came to 10 bases. The CDR3 covers 16 residues. CDR1 and CDR2 (germline): SGHRS, YFSETQ. In DNA form, the CDR3 reads TGCGCCAGCAGCTTGGAACCGGGAAAGAACACCGGGGAGCTGTTTTTT. This translates into CASSLEPGKNTGELFF.

V is TRBV30 and J is TRBJ2-3; the match to TRBD2 covers 7 bases. This CDR3 contains 15 residues. V gave up 0 bases and J gave up 0 bases; unmatched junction bases: 3. The germline V gene encodes CDR1 GTSNPN and CDR2 SVGIG (reference sequence). CDR3 region: CAWSVLADSTDTQYF. CDR3 nucleotides: TGTGCCTGGAGTGTCCTAGCGGATAGCACAGATACGCAGTATTTT. The full variable domain, rest sourced from reference TRBV30 and TRBJ2-3, is SQTIHQWPATLVQPVGSPLSLECTVEGTSNPNLYWYRQAAGRGLQLLFYSVGIGQISSEVPQNLSASRPQDRQFILSSKKLLLSDSGFYLCAWSVLADSTDTQYFGPGTRLTVL.

This chain links TRBV4-1 with TRBJ1-5; a possible D gene is TRBD1 (5 bases). CDR1 is MGHRA and CDR2 is YSYEKL in the germline V gene. V was trimmed by 2 bases and J by 0 bases, leaving 14 bases between them. This CDR3 contains 17 residues. DNA of the CDR3: TGCGCCAGCAGCCAATGGGGGGGGACTTATAGCAATCAGCCCCAGCATTTT. Its translation: CASSQWGGTYSNQPQHF.

The rearrangement links TRBV4-3 to TRBJ1-2, with a tentative D call TRBD1 (5 bases). This CDR3 has 15 amino acids. Germline values: CDR1 LGHNA, CDR2 YSLEER. V was shortened by 3 bases and J by 3 bases, with 14 bases between the two germline ends. The CDR3 region is CASSQGWGVDYGYTF. The CDR3 DNA is TGCGCCAGCAGCCAGGGCTGGGGGGTTGACTATGGCTACACCTTC.

The V and J genes are TRBV6-5 and TRBJ1-3; D remains unclear. This CDR3 is 15 amino acids long. Between the trimmed V and J ends, which lost 0 bases and 3 bases, there was a span of 9 bases. CDR1 is MNHEY, CDR2 SVGAGI, per germline. CDR3 sequence: CASSYSAGFGNTIYF. The CDR3 DNA follows: TGTGCCAGCAGTTACTCGGCGGGGTTTGGAAACACCATATATTTT.

This chain joins TRBV27 and TRBJ2-7, with D unclear. The V gene lost 3 bases and the J gene lost 6 bases, with 9 bases spanning the gap. The CDR3 is 12 amino acids. The germline V gene encodes CDR1 MNHEY and CDR2 SMNVEV (reference sequence). The CDR3 DNA follows: TGTGCCAGCAGTTTCTCAGCCTCCGAGCAGTACTTC. Its protein product is CASSFSASEQYF.

V is TRBV30 and J is TRBJ1-2, with unresolved D. This CDR3 is 14 amino acids long. Germline V gene lookup returns CDR1 GTSNPN and CDR2 SVGIG (reference sequence). Trimming shortened V by 5 bases and J by 0 bases, and 13 bases separated the two germline ends. CDR3 region: CAWLGFSSNYGYTF. DNA of the CDR3: TGTGCCTGGTTGGGGTTCTCTTCTAACTATGGCTACACCTTC.

The chain employs TRBV5-1 and TRBJ2-3; D possibly matches TRBD1 or TRBD2 (5 bases each). Trimming took off 0 bases at V and 0 bases at J, with 8 bases between the two ends. In germline, CDR1 is SGHRS, CDR2 YFSETQ. The CDR3 has 15 amino acids. The CDR3 reads CASSLGGVSTDTQYF. In DNA, the CDR3 is TGCGCCAGCAGCTTGGGAGGGGTGAGCACAGATACGCAGTATTTT.

The rearrangement uses TRBV11-2 and TRBJ2-7; D is ambiguous. Germline loops: CDR1 SGHAT, CDR2 FQNNGV. V lost 5 bases and J lost 6, with 11 bases in between. The CDR3 spans 12 residues. The CDR3 nucleotides are TGTGCCAGCAGCCAGTGGACGGCCGAGCAGTACTTC. Its translation is CASSQWTAEQYF.

The gene calls are TRBV30 and TRBJ2-7, with 7 bases lining up with TRBD1. This CDR3 has 13 amino acids. Trimming at V came to 1 base and at J to 7 bases, leaving 7 bases not matched to a gene. The germline CDR1 and CDR2 sequences are GTSNPN and SVGIG (reference sequence). CDR3 in amino acids: CAWSEPTGLEQYF. DNA of the CDR3: TGTGCCTGGAGTGAACCGACAGGGTTAGAGCAGTACTTC.

The rearrangement uses TRBV5-5 and TRBJ1-2, with D possibly matching TRBD1 (5 bases). This CDR3 is built from 14 residues. The V and J ends lost 3 bases and 3 bases respectively, with 12 bases between them. Germline values: CDR1 SGHKS, CDR2 YYEKEE (reference sequence). The CDR3 DNA follows: TGTGCCAGCAGCTCGTGGGGGGGTTACTATGGCTACACCTTC. Translation gives CASSSWGGYYGYTF. The full variable domain, completed using reference TRBV5-5 and TRBJ1-2, is DAGVTQSPTHLIKTRGQQVTLRCSPISGHKSVSWYQQVLGQGPQFIFQYYEKEERGRGNFPDRFSARQFPNYSSELNVNALLLGDSALYLCASSSWGGYYGYTFGSGTRLTVV.

The chain links TRBV10-2 to TRBJ1-5; no definite D call. The ends were cut back, 7 bases at V and 5 bases at J, with 9 bases in the middle. This CDR3 region has 12 residues. The germline gives CDR1 WSHSY, CDR2 SAAADI. The CDR3 DNA reads TGCGCCAGCAAAGAGGACCATCAGCCCCAGCATTTT. Translation gives CASKEDHQPQHF.

This chain connects TRBV5-4 to TRBJ1-4; D uncertain. Deletions cut 4 bases from V and 4 bases from J, with 5 bases between. Looked up from germline, CDR1 is SGHNT and CDR2 is YYREEE (reference sequence). The CDR3 is made up of 12 amino acids. CDR3 residues: CASSTGNEKLFF. CDR3 coding DNA: TGTGCCAGCAGCACTGGTAATGAAAAACTGTTTTTT. Full variable domain (outside the CDR3, taken from reference TRBV5-4 and TRBJ1-4): ETGVTQSPTHLIKTRGQQVTLRCSSQSGHNTVSWYQQALGQGPQFIFQYYREEENGRGNFPPRFSGLQFPNYSSELNVNALELDDSALYLCASSTGNEKLFFGSGTQLSVL.

The chain uses TRBV5-1 and TRBJ2-7; 9 bases agree with TRBD1. Germline-derived CDR1 and CDR2 are SGHRS and YFSETQ. V trimming: 6 bases; J trimming: 1 base; junction bases outside the gene matches: 5. The CDR3 runs 14 residues. The CDR3 loop is CASTVTGGSYEQYF. The CDR3 coding sequence is TGCGCCAGCACCGTGACAGGGGGGTCCTACGAGCAGTACTTC. Full variable domain (remainder filled in from reference TRBV5-1 and TRBJ2-7): KAGVTQTPRYLIKTRGQQVTLSCSPISGHRSVSWYQQTPGQGLQFLFEYFSETQRNKGNFPGRFSGRQFSNSRSEMNVSTLELGDSALYLCASTVTGGSYEQYFGPGTRLTVT.

The V and J genes are TRBV5-8 and TRBJ2-1, with 8 bases lining up with TRBD2. The V gene's germline CDR1 is SGHTS and CDR2 YDEGEE. The CDR3 length is 15 residues. J gave up 2 bases and V 1 base, and 2 bases lay outside the gene matches. The CDR3 reads CASSLTAGAYNEQFF. In nucleotides, the CDR3 is TGTGCCAGCAGCTTGACAGCGGGGGCCTACAATGAGCAGTTCTTC. The whole variable domain, remainder taken from reference TRBV5-8 and TRBJ2-1, is EAGVTQSPTHLIKTRGQQATLRCSPISGHTSVYWYQQALGLGLQFLLWYDEGEERNRGNFPPRFSGRQFPNYSSELNVNALELEDSALYLCASSLTAGAYNEQFFGPGTRLTVL.

The rearrangement uses TRBV4-2 and TRBJ2-7, with a tentative D call TRBD1 (6 bases). Germline CDR1 and CDR2: LGHNA and YNFKEQ. Trimming removed 1 base at V and 4 bases at J, with 26 bases between. The CDR3 length is 19 residues. CDR3 nucleotides: TGTGCCAGCAGCCAAGTTAGTCACAGGGTGTTTTTAGTAGCTTACGAGCAGTACTTC. It yields the protein CASSQVSHRVFLVAYEQYF.

The CDR3 DNA reads TGTGCCAGCAGTGAACTTTCATACGGGAATCAGCCCCAGCATTTT. Its translation is CASSELSYGNQPQHF. The chain couples TRBV6-1 to TRBJ1-5, with no clear D. CDR3 length: 15 residues. CDR1 is MNHNS and CDR2 is SASEGT in the germline V gene. V was trimmed by 2 bases and J by 4 bases, leaving 12 bases between them.

The J gene is TRBJ1-1, the V gene TRBV5-1, with TRBD1 matching 11 bases. The V and J ends lost 0 bases and 0 bases, in that order; junction bases with no gene match: 7. CDR1 SGHRS and CDR2 YFSETQ come from the germline V gene. CDR3 length: 18 amino acids. CDR3 DNA: TGCGCCAGCAGCTTGGCCCTAGGACAGGGGGCCTTGAACACTGAAGCTTTCTTT. Protein: CASSLALGQGALNTEAFF.

The chain combines TRBV28 with TRBJ1-2; no firm D call. The germline V and J ends were trimmed by 7 bases and 3 bases, with 15 bases remaining between them. The CDR3 totals 14 residues. Germline V CDR1 and CDR2: MDHEN, SYDVKM. The CDR3 protein is CASTAGTAHYGYTF. CDR3 coding DNA: TGTGCCAGCACCGCGGGCACAGCTCACTATGGCTACACCTTC.

V gene TRBV28 combines with J gene TRBJ1-5, with D possibly matching TRBD1 (6 bases). V lost 3 bases to trimming and J lost 0 bases, with 15 bases between them. The germline gives CDR1 MDHEN, CDR2 SYDVKM. This CDR3 is built from 17 residues. The CDR3 DNA reads TGTGCCAGCAGTTTCAGGACAGCGGCTTATAGCAATCAGCCCCAGCATTTT. Amino acid sequence: CASSFRTAAYSNQPQHF.

The chain couples TRBV28 to TRBJ1-1, with D possibly matching TRBD1 (5 bases). Deletions cut 10 bases from V and 1 base from J, with 13 bases between. This CDR3 has 13 residues. Germline V gives CDR1 MDHEN, CDR2 SYDVKM. The DNA for the CDR3 is TGTGCCACCACGGGGACGTGGAACACTGAAGCTTTCTTT. This codes for CATTGTWNTEAFF.

This chain uses TRBV6-2 or TRBV6-3 with TRBJ1-2; D remains unclear. The CDR3 covers 15 residues. From germline, CDR1 is MNHEY and CDR2 SVGEGT. Trimming shortened V by 0 bases and J by 3 bases, and 11 bases separated the two germline ends. CDR3 DNA: TGTGCCAGCAGTTACTCCCTTGGCGCGGACTATGGCTACACCTTC. Translated, it gives CASSYSLGADYGYTF.

The V call is TRBV2, the J call TRBJ1-6; 9 bases line up with TRBD1. The CDR3 has 16 amino acids. The germline V gene has CDR1 SNHLY and CDR2 FYNNEI. V was clipped by 3 bases and J by 10 bases; unmatched bases: 10. As DNA, the CDR3 is TGTGCCAGCAGTGATGGTGGGACAGGGAGAGAGTCACCCCTCCACTTT. Encoded protein: CASSDGGTGRESPLHF. Looking up the rest from reference TRBV2 and TRBJ1-6 gives the full variable domain: EPEVTQTPSHQVTQMGQEVILRCVPISNHLYFYWYRQILGQKVEFLVSFYNNEISEKSEIFDDQFSVERPDGSNFTLKIRSTKLEDSAMYFCASSDGGTGRESPLHFGNGTRLTVT.

The chain carries TRBV18 and TRBJ2-1, with 10 bases matching TRBD1. Germline V gene lookup returns CDR1 KGHSH and CDR2 LQKENI. This CDR3 is built from 17 residues. J was trimmed by 12 bases and V by 0 bases; bases with no gene match: 14. CDR3 residues: CASSPPSRTGGATGQFF. The CDR3 DNA reads TGTGCCAGCTCACCACCTTCAAGGACAGGGGGGGCTACTGGGCAGTTCTTC.

The chain is built from TRBV3-1 (or the pseudogene TRBV3-2) and TRBJ2-7, with TRBD2 identical over 15 bases. Germline V gene sequence: CDR1 LGHDT, CDR2 YNNKEL (reference sequence). The V segment lost 5 bases and the J segment 6 bases; nucleotides outside the gene matches: 8. CDR3 length: 16 amino acids. In nucleotides, the CDR3 is TGTGCCAGCAGCGGATGGACTAGCGGGGGGGCTCGCGAGCAGTACTTC. It specifies CASSGWTSGGAREQYF.

Remarks on this clone: At one end the junction does not follow the germline gene, possibly because of a read error. The chain carries TRBV12-3 or TRBV12-4 and TRBJ2-7; the D is unclear. This CDR3 is built from 11 residues. CDR3 region: CASSTGSRHRF. The CDR3 DNA reads as TGTGCCAGCAGTACGGGTTCTAGACATCGGTTC.

This rearrangement joins TRBV5-5 to TRBJ1-1; D is unresolved. The germline V gene encodes CDR1 SGHKS and CDR2 YYEKEE (reference sequence). Trimming removed 1 base at V and 0 bases at J, with 7 bases between. CDR3 length equals 14 residues. The CDR3 spells CASSLSSLNTEAFF. CDR3 bases: TGTGCCAGCAGCTTGTCCTCGTTGAACACTGAAGCTTTCTTT.